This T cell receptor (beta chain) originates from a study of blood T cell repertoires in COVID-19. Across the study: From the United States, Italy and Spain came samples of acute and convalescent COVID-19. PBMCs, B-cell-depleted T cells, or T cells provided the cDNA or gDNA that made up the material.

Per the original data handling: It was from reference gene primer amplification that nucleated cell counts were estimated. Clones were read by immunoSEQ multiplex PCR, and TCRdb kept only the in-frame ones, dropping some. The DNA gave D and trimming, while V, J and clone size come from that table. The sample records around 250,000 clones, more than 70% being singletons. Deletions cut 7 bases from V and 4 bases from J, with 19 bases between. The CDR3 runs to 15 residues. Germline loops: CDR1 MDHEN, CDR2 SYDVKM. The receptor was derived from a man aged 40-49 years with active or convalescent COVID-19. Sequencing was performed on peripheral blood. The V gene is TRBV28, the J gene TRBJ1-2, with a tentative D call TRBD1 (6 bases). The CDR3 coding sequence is TGTGCCAGCATTGGTGGGTTCTCAGGGGTCTATGGCTACACCTTC. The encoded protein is CASIGGFSGVYGYTF.